Sequencing of this TCR beta chain was carried out in a study of T cell responses to AZD1222 COVID-19 vaccine. Study-level points and caveats: Nearly half of spike-specific TCRs reportedly target unmutated variant regions. Seropositivity was recorded at baseline in only a handful of AZD1222 recipients. Elevations in Spike-specific TCR breadth and depth followed administration of two AZD1222 doses.

Profiled with immunoSEQ multiplex PCR; TCRdb holds only in-frame clones, not every one. The data hold 140,000 to 150,000 clones, with 85% to 95% observed a single time. A remark on this clone: Its antigen is undetermined.

V shed 3 bases and J shed 5 bases, with 8 bases lying between them. The CDR3 spans 13 residues. The germline V gene encodes CDR1 KGHSH and CDR2 LQKENI. The genes are TRBV18 and TRBJ2-1; D call uncertain. The source of this sequence is an adult in good health. Sequences were derived from peripheral blood, sampled on day 0 of AZD1222 vaccination. Here the CDR3 reads CASSPYTDNEQFF. CDR3 sequence (DNA): TGTGCCAGCTCACCTTATACAGACAATGAGCAGTTCTTC.